One TCR beta chain is described in this entry. Antigen: not known. Since a much larger clone is just one base distant, this may be a read error. The CDR3 has 15 amino acids. The V and J ends lost 1 base and 4 bases respectively, with 14 bases between them. Germline values: CDR1 MGHRA, CDR2 YSYEKL. RNA was extracted from bulk tissue without any cell sorting. The library came from three nested PCR rounds adapted from ARM-PCR protocols. TCRdb ran MiXCR on the multiplex PCR reads and lists one entry per CDR3 protein. The sample has 100,000 to 150,000 distinct CDR3 sequences, 66% seen once; the top ten hold roughly 13%. The source of the sample is a study of tumor and adjacent non-tumor tissue in lung cancer. On the study more broadly: The patients, about nine men and 4 to 6 women, were about 31 to 80 with stage I to III disease.

Study-wide results and limits: Normal lung showed higher cumulative top 100 clone frequency than tumor. TCR diversity was significantly greater in tumor than normal lung tissue.

The TCR comes from a man aged 25 to 45 with non-small cell lung cancer. Input material: lung tumor tissue. This chain links TRBV4-1 with TRBJ2-7, with a possible D match to TRBD2 (6 bases). CDR3 sequence: CASSQGSSAMYEQYF. CDR3 sequence (DNA): TGCGCCAGCAGCCAAGGGTCTAGCGCAATGTACGAGCAGTACTTC.